This T cell receptor (beta chain) was captured in a study of PD-1 blockade in classical Hodgkin lymphoma. As to time point: newly diagnosed, previously untreated cHL patient sample. Magnetic negative selection purified CD4+ T cells from thawed PBMCs. Regarding this clone: Its target is unknown.

V lost 6 bases, J lost 0 bases, and 3 bases stayed unmatched. CDR1 MNHEY and CDR2 SVGAGI come from the germline V gene. The CDR3 is made up of 15 amino acids. The repertoire was sequenced with immunoSEQ multiplex PCR; TCRdb's copy has only in-frame clones and lacks some. The sample comprises under 35,000 clones, about 87% of which are singletons, and 1.2% rests with the top ten. Whole-study results and caveats: Still unresolved is the cause of the repertoire differences, which may be disease activity or prior therapy. Relative to healthy donors, newly diagnosed patients reportedly had lower baseline TCR diversity, which was reported as lower still in relapsed/refractory patients.

The source material was CD4+ T cells from blood. The receptor's source is a human donor with classical Hodgkin lymphoma. The chain is built from TRBV6-5 and TRBJ2-1, with TRBD2 identical over 9 bases. The CDR3 bases are TGTGCCAGCAGCCGCGGGAGGGGCTCCTACAATGAGCAGTTCTTC. Translation gives CASSRGRGSYNEQFF.